The 11 T cell receptor beta chains below come from one sample, sequenced in a study of T cell responses to AZD1222 COVID-19 vaccine. Sequenced by immunoSEQ multiplex PCR; TCRdb stores in-frame clones only, minus some. The sample holds 100,000 to 150,000 clones; about 90% are singletons and the top ten take 4.4%. The sample here was peripheral blood, taken on day 0 of MenACWY control vaccination. All receptors derive from an adult in good health.

The J gene is TRBJ2-1, the V gene TRBV18; TRBD1 aligns across 8 bases. Germline V CDR1 and CDR2: KGHSH, LQKENI. The CDR3 sequence is 17 residues long. J gave up 6 bases and V 3 bases, and 13 bases lay outside the gene matches. The CDR3 spells CASSPRQGSPTGNEQFF. CDR3 DNA sequence: TGTGCCAGCTCACCCCGACAGGGGTCACCCACCGGCAATGAGCAGTTCTTC.

V is TRBV28 and J is TRBJ1-5, with D unresolved. This CDR3 has 12 residues. Per germline, CDR1 MDHEN and CDR2 SYDVKM. Trimming took 5 bases from V and 6 from J, leaving 8 bases between them. CDR3 region: CASSNPSQPQHF. The CDR3 bases are TGTGCCAGCAGTAATCCCAGTCAGCCCCAGCATTTT.

The chain recombines TRBV7-8 with TRBJ1-3; D is possibly TRBD1 (5 bases). The CDR3 runs to 15 residues. Germline values: CDR1 SGHVS, CDR2 FQNEAQ. V lost 5 bases and J lost 0, with 11 bases in between. CDR3: CASSMQGLSGNTIYF. The DNA of the CDR3 is TGTGCCAGCAGCATGCAGGGCCTCTCTGGAAACACCATATATTTT.

V is TRBV14 and J is TRBJ1-2; 9 bases fit TRBD1. The V and J ends lost 5 bases and 4 bases, in that order; junction bases with no gene match: 2. The CDR3 consists of 13 residues. Germline CDR1 is SGHDN and CDR2 is FVKESK. CDR3 sequence: CASSLDRGYGYTF. CDR3 bases: TGTGCCAGCAGCTTGGACAGGGGCTATGGCTACACCTTC.

The rearrangement links TRBV5-1 to TRBJ1-1; D gene ambiguous. This CDR3 region has 14 residues. V lost 3 bases, J lost 0 bases, and 9 bases lay in between. CDR1 and CDR2 (germline): SGHRS, YFSETQ. This chain's CDR3 is CASSSPDVNTEAFF. CDR3 DNA sequence: TGCGCCAGCAGCTCACCAGACGTGAACACTGAAGCTTTCTTT.

The genes are TRBV27 and TRBJ2-2, with 9 nucleotides matching TRBD1. The J segment lost 4 bases and the V segment lost 9 bases, leaving 6 bases of the junction unmatched. This CDR3 is 14 amino acids long. Germline V gene sequence: CDR1 MNHEY, CDR2 SMNVEV (reference sequence). This CDR3 is CASRDRVVTGELFF. Here the CDR3 DNA reads TGTGCCAGTCGGGACAGGGTGGTCACCGGGGAGCTGTTTTTT.

The V and J genes are TRBV28 and TRBJ2-7; 8 bases agree with TRBD2. J lost 0 bases, V lost 6 bases, and 7 bases had no gene match. The germline gives CDR1 MDHEN, CDR2 SYDVKM. The CDR3 is 15 amino acids. CDR3 coding DNA: TGTGCCAGCAGGAAAGCGGGAGACCCCTCCTACGAGCAGTACTTC. Protein sequence: CASRKAGDPSYEQYF.

This CDR3 is CASISRENYGYTF. The CDR3 DNA is TGTGCCAGTATTAGTCGGGAAAACTATGGCTACACCTTC. The chain couples TRBV19 to TRBJ1-2; no clear D. V was shortened by 7 bases and J by 2 bases, with 11 bases between the two germline ends. Germline CDR1 and CDR2: LNHDA and SQIVND (reference sequence). CDR3 size: 13 residues.

This sequence joins TRBV5-8 and TRBJ2-3, with D perhaps matching TRBD1 (6 bases). Germline CDR1 and CDR2: SGHTS and YDEGEE. Between the trimmed V and J ends, which lost 7 bases and 1 base, there was a span of 16 bases. The CDR3 is 15 residues long. In nucleotides, the CDR3 is TGTGCCAGCTCCAACGACAGGACTGGCACAGATACGCAGTATTTT. This translates into CASSNDRTGTDTQYF.

The V call is TRBV18, the J call TRBJ2-3; TRBD1 aligns across 10 bases. The V and J ends lost 10 bases and 2 bases, in that order; junction bases with no gene match: 9. The V gene's germline CDR1 is KGHSH and CDR2 LQKENI. This CDR3 region has 15 residues. The CDR3 loop reads CATRRGQGDTDTQYF. CDR3 nucleotides: TGTGCCACCAGACGAGGACAGGGGGACACAGATACGCAGTATTTT.

CDR3 nucleotides: TGTGCCAGCAGCCTGGGTGTTCAGCCCCAGCATTTT. It yields the protein CASSLGVQPQHF. The chain links TRBV28 to TRBJ1-5; D unresolved. This CDR3 has 12 residues. Per germline, CDR1 MDHEN and CDR2 SYDVKM. Deletions cut 6 bases from V and 6 bases from J, with 9 bases between.